These 3 T cell receptor beta chains share one sample of origin, sequenced in a study of blood T cell repertoires in COVID-19. Data came from immunoSEQ multiplex PCR; TCRdb stores just in-frame clones and leaves some out. The profile shows about 200,000 clones, 85% to 90% of them singletons. The sample was PBMCs or T cells enriched from blood (not recorded which). The receptor set was obtained from a man aged 25-40 years who had recovered from COVID-19.

This CDR3 is CASSLGDRGNEQYF. CDR3 DNA: TGCGCCAGCAGCTTGGGGGACAGGGGAAACGAGCAGTACTTC. The gene calls are TRBV5-1 and TRBJ2-7, with TRBD1 matching 10 bases. The V gene's germline CDR1 is SGHRS and CDR2 YFSETQ. The junction had 2 bases not matched to a gene; V was cut back by 0 bases and J by 5 bases. This CDR3 comprises 14 residues.

The chain joins TRBV12-3 or TRBV12-4 to TRBJ1-1; D call uncertain. The CDR3 is made up of 11 amino acids. Trimming pared 3 bases from V and 8 bases from J, leaving 7 bases between. The CDR3 DNA follows: TGTGCCAGCAGTTTGGGCACCGAAGCTTTCTTT. Translated, it gives CASSLGTEAFF.

The J gene is TRBJ2-5, the V gene TRBV6-1, with D possibly TRBD2 on 6 matching bases. V lost 1 base and J 5 bases, leaving 11 bases between the germline ends. CDR1 and CDR2 from the germline V gene are MNHNS and SASEGT. This CDR3 has 14 residues. The CDR3 sequence is CASSEVTSQETQYF. The CDR3, as DNA: TGTGCCAGCAGTGAAGTGACTAGTCAGGAGACCCAGTACTTC.